The next 25 T cell receptor beta chains were all read from a single sample in a study of blood T cell repertoires in COVID-19. Only in-frame clones appear in the TCRdb table, and some are missing; sequencing was by immunoSEQ multiplex PCR. Among approximately 170,000 clones listed, around 84% were seen once. What was sequenced was PBMCs or T cells enriched from blood (not recorded which). The receptors stem from a woman in her forties or fifties who had recovered from COVID-19.

This chain uses TRBV4-3 with TRBJ2-5; D perhaps matches TRBD1 (6 bases). CDR3 size: 15 residues. Trimming took off 0 bases at V and 5 bases at J, with 13 bases between the two ends. Germline CDR1 and CDR2: LGHNA and YSLEER. The CDR3 DNA sequence: TGCGCCAGCAGCCAAGATGTGGCAGGGGTGGAGACCCAGTACTTC. This codes for CASSQDVAGVETQYF.

The V and J genes are TRBV7-9 and TRBJ1-2; weak D call: TRBD1 (6 bases). V dropped 1 base and J dropped 5 bases, with 17 bases sitting between them. CDR3 size: 16 residues. Per the germline V gene, CDR1 is SEHNR and CDR2 is FQNEAQ (reference sequence). CDR3 coding DNA: TGTGCCAGCAGCTTAGGGGGACAACCGAGTAGGTATGGCTACACCTTC. It codes for CASSLGGQPSRYGYTF.

This chain joins TRBV5-1 and TRBJ2-3, with 10 bases aligning to TRBD2. CDR3 length: 14 residues. CDR1 is SGHRS, CDR2 YFSETQ, per germline. J was trimmed by 5 bases and V by 7 bases; bases with no gene match: 7. CDR3 sequence reads: CASFPSGRRDTQYF. The DNA of the CDR3 is TGCGCCAGCTTTCCTAGCGGGAGAAGAGATACGCAGTATTTT.

The gene calls are TRBV2 and TRBJ2-7; 7 positions agree with TRBD1. The CDR3 has 15 amino acids. Germline V lookup: CDR1 SNHLY, CDR2 FYNNEI. V was pared by 6 bases and J by 6 bases, with 14 bases of the junction left unmatched. CDR3 loop: CASSDGQARFSEQYF. The CDR3 DNA reads as TGTGCCAGCAGCGACGGACAGGCCCGCTTCTCCGAGCAGTACTTC.

The chain is built from TRBV5-1 and TRBJ1-3; D remains ambiguous. V shed 4 bases and J shed 0 bases, with 8 bases lying between them. The CDR3 consists of 14 residues. Germline loops: CDR1 SGHRS, CDR2 YFSETQ. The CDR3 DNA reads as TGCGCCAGCAGCGAGGGTCGCTCTGGAAACACCATATATTTT. Its protein product is CASSEGRSGNTIYF.

This chain uses TRBV4-3 with TRBJ1-5, with 7 positions matching TRBD1. Germline V gene data show CDR1 as LGHNA and CDR2 as YSLEER. V was pared by 3 bases and J by 6 bases, with 5 bases of the junction left unmatched. CDR3 length: 14 residues. CDR3 region: CASSQGTDGQPQHF. The DNA for the CDR3 is TGCGCCAGCAGCCAGGGGACAGACGGTCAGCCCCAGCATTTT.

The rearrangement uses TRBV2 and TRBJ1-1; 8 bases align to TRBD1. V shed 9 bases and J 5 bases; nucleotides not matched to a gene: 11. Per germline, CDR1 SNHLY and CDR2 FYNNEI. The CDR3 is made up of 14 amino acids. CDR3 sequence reads: CASLPQGAWTEAFF. CDR3 bases: TGTGCCAGTTTACCTCAGGGGGCTTGGACTGAAGCTTTCTTT.

This sequence joins TRBV28 and TRBJ2-1, with D unresolved. Germline V gene lookup returns CDR1 MDHEN and CDR2 SYDVKM. CDR3 size: 13 residues. V lost 6 bases and J lost 4, with 10 bases in between. The CDR3 loop is CASSRPIYNEQFF. Written as DNA, the CDR3 is TGTGCCAGCAGCCGCCCTATTTACAATGAGCAGTTCTTC.

The rearrangement links TRBV12-5 to TRBJ2-2; tentative D call: TRBD2 (6 bases). This CDR3 has 16 residues. Germline V gene sequence: CDR1 LGHNT, CDR2 FRNRAP. Trimming removed 3 bases from V and 6 bases from J, with 17 bases in between. The CDR3 bases are TGTGCTAGTGGTTTATATTTCGGGGGAAAGGCCGGGGAGCTGTTTTTT. Protein product: CASGLYFGGKAGELFF.

This clone showed up just once. This chain links TRBV28 with TRBJ1-3, with 10 bases identical to TRBD1. Germline assignment: CDR1 MDHEN and CDR2 SYDVKM. V was pared by 4 bases and J by 4 bases, with 7 bases of the junction left unmatched. The CDR3 sequence is 16 residues long. The CDR3 spells CASSSRQGAGGNTIYF. The DNA of the CDR3 is TGTGCCAGCAGTTCAAGACAGGGGGCCGGAGGAAACACCATATATTTT. The variable domain in full, with the rest retrieved from reference TRBV28 and TRBJ1-3, is DVKVTQSSRYLVKRTGEKVFLECVQDMDHENMFWYRQDPGLGLRLIYFSYDVKMKEKGDIPEGYSVSREKKERFSLILESASTNQTSMYLCASSSRQGAGGNTIYFGEGSWLTVV.

The chain is built from TRBV12-3 or TRBV12-4 and TRBJ1-1, with no clear D. With 6 bases removed from V and 1 base from J, the gap between germline ends came to 9 bases. The CDR3 is made up of 13 amino acids. CDR3 sequence: CASRLDSNTEAFF. As DNA, the CDR3 is TGTGCCAGCAGGCTTGACTCGAACACTGAAGCTTTCTTT.

The J gene is TRBJ1-3, the V gene TRBV14; D gene uncertain. The CDR3 has 15 residues. Trimming took off 6 bases at V and 2 bases at J, with 14 bases between the two ends. The germline CDR1 and CDR2 sequences are SGHDN and FVKESK. The CDR3 here is CASRPAGIPGNTIYF. The CDR3 nucleotides are TGTGCCAGCAGGCCTGCGGGGATCCCTGGAAACACCATATATTTT.

The chain couples TRBV18 to TRBJ1-3, with TRBD1 as a possible D gene (5 bases). This CDR3 has 16 amino acids. Germline V gene lookup returns CDR1 KGHSH and CDR2 LQKENI. V lost 3 bases and J 3 bases, leaving 15 bases between the germline ends. DNA for the CDR3: TGTGCCAGCTCACCCCAGGGCGGACGAGGTGGAAACACCATATATTTT. Translation gives CASSPQGGRGGNTIYF.

The gene calls are TRBV18 and TRBJ2-3; TRBD2 agrees at 7 bases. The CDR3 totals 14 residues. CDR1 and CDR2 (germline): KGHSH, LQKENI. J gave up 6 bases and V 4 bases, and 7 bases lay outside the gene matches. In nucleotides, the CDR3 is TGTGCCAGCTCACTGGGACTAAACACCGATACGCAGTATTTT. This translates into CASSLGLNTDTQYF.

The rearrangement links TRBV10-3 to TRBJ2-5; 8 nucleotides line up with TRBD2. From germline, CDR1 is ENHRY and CDR2 SYGVKD. The CDR3 runs 16 residues. J was trimmed by 4 bases and V by 0 bases; bases with no gene match: 7. For the CDR3, the DNA is TGTGCCATCAGTGAGTCGGCGGGAGGTCAGAGAGAGACCCAGTACTTC. Protein product: CAISESAGGQRETQYF.

This clone was seen more than once but under ten times. This chain's CDR3 is CATSEGGRVDEQFF. The DNA of the CDR3 is TGTGCCACCAGTGAGGGCGGGAGGGTTGACGAGCAGTTCTTC. This chain uses TRBV24-1 with TRBJ2-1; TRBD2 aligns across 9 bases. The V gene's germline CDR1 is KGHDR and CDR2 SFDVKD. With V trimmed by 4 bases and J by 10 bases, 7 bases remained unmatched. This CDR3 region has 14 residues.

The chain couples TRBV7-3 to TRBJ2-2, with D perhaps TRBD2 (7 bases). This CDR3 contains 17 residues. Trimming stripped 4 bases from V and 1 base from J, with 16 bases between. Germline V gene sequence: CDR1 SGHTA, CDR2 FQGTGA. The chain's CDR3 is CASSYGRGAKNTGELFF. CDR3 sequence (DNA): TGTGCCAGCAGCTACGGTCGGGGGGCTAAGAACACCGGGGAGCTGTTTTTT. Together with reference TRBV7-3 and TRBJ2-2, the CDR3 gives the full variable domain: GAGVSQTPSNKVTEKGKYVELRCDPISGHTALYWYRQSLGQGPEFLIYFQGTGAADDSGLPNDRFFAVRPEGSVSTLKIQRTERGDSAVYLCASSYGRGAKNTGELFFGEGSRLTVL.

The chain couples TRBV14 to TRBJ1-6, with D hard to call. Germline values: CDR1 SGHDN, CDR2 FVKESK. The CDR3 runs to 14 residues. Trimming pared 3 bases from V and 8 bases from J, leaving 11 bases between. The chain's CDR3 is CASSHSGVHSPLHF. The DNA of the CDR3 is TGTGCCAGCAGCCACTCTGGAGTCCATTCACCCCTCCACTTT.

The chain joins TRBV11-3 to TRBJ2-1; the match to TRBD1 covers 8 bases. The CDR3 has 14 amino acids. CDR1 SGHNT and CDR2 YENEEA come from the germline V gene. Trimming removed 5 bases from V and 3 bases from J; junction bases left unmatched: 3. The CDR3 DNA sequence: TGTGCCAGCAGCCCCGGACAGGGCTACAATGAGCAGTTCTTC. Its translation: CASSPGQGYNEQFF.

There are a few counts of this clone. This rearrangement joins TRBV7-2 to TRBJ1-2; TRBD1 aligns across 10 bases. From germline, CDR1 is SGHTA and CDR2 FQGNSA. V lost 0 bases to trimming and J lost 7 bases; unmatched junction nucleotides: 5. CDR3 length: 15 amino acids. The CDR3 sequence is CASSLATGGLAGYTF. The CDR3 bases are TGTGCCAGCAGCTTAGCGACAGGGGGCCTTGCTGGCTACACCTTC.

The chain carries TRBV6-2 or TRBV6-3 and TRBJ1-5; 7 nucleotides match TRBD1. In germline, CDR1 is MNHEY, CDR2 SVGEGT. This CDR3 is 16 amino acids long. With V trimmed by 2 bases and J by 6 bases, 10 bases remained unmatched. The CDR3 DNA is TGTGCCAGCAGTTACCCTACAGGGGCTGGAAGTCAGCCCCAGCATTTT. Protein sequence: CASSYPTGAGSQPQHF.

The chain links TRBV2 to TRBJ1-4, with D possibly matching TRBD1 (5 bases). Looked up from germline, CDR1 is SNHLY and CDR2 is FYNNEI. The V gene lost 7 bases and the J gene lost 0 bases, with 9 bases spanning the gap. The CDR3 totals 14 residues. The CDR3 DNA follows: TGTGCCAGCATAGACAGAACAACTAATGAAAAACTGTTTTTT. Its protein is CASIDRTTNEKLFF.

This sequence joins TRBV27 and TRBJ2-7; D not certain. There are 13 residues in the CDR3. The V and J ends lost 4 bases and 0 bases respectively, with 7 bases between them. Germline assignment: CDR1 MNHEY and CDR2 SMNVEV (reference sequence). CDR3 sequence: CASSSQSSYEQYF. In DNA form, the CDR3 reads TGTGCCAGCAGTTCACAGAGCTCCTACGAGCAGTACTTC.

The chain links TRBV10-3 to TRBJ1-2; 7 nucleotides line up with TRBD1. This CDR3 has 14 residues. Germline CDR1 is ENHRY and CDR2 is SYGVKD. Trimming at V came to 6 bases and at J to 4 bases, leaving 8 bases not matched to a gene. CDR3 amino acids: CAISPGQLSYGYTF. In nucleotides, the CDR3 is TGTGCCATCAGCCCGGGACAGCTATCCTATGGCTACACCTTC.

V is TRBV5-5 and J is TRBJ2-7, with 8 positions matching TRBD1. The CDR3 totals 15 residues. Germline V gene lookup returns CDR1 SGHKS and CDR2 YYEKEE (reference sequence). V shed 6 bases, J shed 3 bases, and the junction held 11 bases outside the gene matches. The CDR3 loop reads CASTINPGQVYEQYF. The CDR3 DNA reads as TGTGCCAGCACCATTAATCCGGGACAGGTCTACGAGCAGTACTTC.